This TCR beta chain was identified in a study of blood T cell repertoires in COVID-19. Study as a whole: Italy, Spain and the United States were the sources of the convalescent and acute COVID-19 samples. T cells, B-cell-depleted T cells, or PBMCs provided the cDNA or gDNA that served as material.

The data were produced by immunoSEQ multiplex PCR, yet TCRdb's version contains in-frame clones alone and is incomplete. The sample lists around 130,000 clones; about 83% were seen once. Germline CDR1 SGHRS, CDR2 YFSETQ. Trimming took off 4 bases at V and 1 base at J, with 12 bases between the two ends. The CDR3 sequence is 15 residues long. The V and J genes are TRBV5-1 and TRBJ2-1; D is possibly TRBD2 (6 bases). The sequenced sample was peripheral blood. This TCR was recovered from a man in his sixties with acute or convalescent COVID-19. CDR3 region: CASSPPGTSYNEQFF. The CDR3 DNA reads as TGCGCCAGCAGCCCTCCAGGGACTTCCTACAATGAGCAGTTCTTC.